This entry concerns a single T cell receptor beta chain. Its target is not known. The CDR3 loop spans 13 amino acids. The V gene lost 8 bases and the J gene lost 5 bases, with 15 bases spanning the gap. The germline gives CDR1 LNHDA, CDR2 SQIVND (reference sequence). These data belong to a study of cytomegalovirus exposure and HLA in healthy donors. Study outcomes and limitations: Rare TCR sequences dominated, though some public TCRs recurred in many donors. The study designated about 160 TCR beta chains cytomegalovirus-associated. In vitro confirmation showed three CMV-associated chains to be CMV antigen specific. A later analysis showed that HLA-associated TCR beta chains had undergone more clonal expansion than equally common others.

In the PCR, 60 Vbeta and 13 Jbeta primers were used. The data were produced by immunoSEQ multiplex PCR, yet TCRdb's version contains in-frame clones alone and is incomplete. The profile covers 110,000 or so clones, with 13% to 15% appearing a single time and over 0.8% taken by the ten largest. The sequence was obtained from a female donor in good health and CMV-seronegative. Sample: PBMCs. This chain links TRBV19 with TRBJ1-1; unclear D gene. CDR3: CASAGSGWTEAFF. The CDR3 DNA follows: TGTGCCAGTGCGGGGAGCGGATGGACTGAAGCTTTCTTT.